This entry features one TCR beta chain sequence. Its antigen is unidentified. CDR3 length: 16 residues. V lost 4 bases and J lost 0, with 15 bases in between. CDR1 and CDR2 from the germline V gene are LNHDA and SQIVND (reference sequence). This entry comes from a study of T cell responses to AZD1222 COVID-19 vaccine. Study results and limitations: Among those given AZD1222, only five or six were seropositive at baseline. Researchers took repertoire samples only after the peak T cell response had come. Close to half of spike-specific TCRs reportedly recognize unmutated variant regions.

The data were produced by immunoSEQ multiplex PCR, yet TCRdb's version contains in-frame clones alone and is incomplete. Counted here are 100,000 to 110,000 clones, around nine tenths occurring once; the ten biggest clones make up about a sixth. Sample: peripheral blood, taken on day 0 of AZD1222 vaccination. The chain recombines TRBV19 with TRBJ1-1; perhaps TRBD1 as D (5 bases). The origin of this receptor is an adult in good health. The CDR3 protein is CASSREGLTMNTEAFF. The CDR3 coding sequence is TGTGCCAGTAGTAGGGAGGGACTTACTATGAACACTGAAGCTTTCTTT.